The present TCR beta chain was sequenced within a study of human versus mouse CDR3 diversity and MHC coevolution. On the study more broadly: Samples had between about 0.6 x 10^7 and 1.6 x 10^7 valid reads.

In germline, CDR1 is GTSNPN, CDR2 SVGIG (reference sequence). Trimming removed 0 bases from V and 6 bases from J, with 9 bases in between. The CDR3 runs 12 residues. The assay was immunoSEQ multiplex PCR, and TCRdb's table has in-frame clones only and misses some. The table records about 81,000 clones, around 95% of them present only once. Sorting isolated naive CD4 T cells lacking CD45RO and expressing CD62L. A word on this clone: Antigen specificity is unknown.

Study-level results: By iCHAO1, human TCR beta clonotypes numbered some 1.5 million, the most. Most of the three human donors had the lowest clonal inequality.

The rearrangement uses TRBV30 and TRBJ2-7, with a weak D call TRBD2 (6 bases). The sequence came from a person between 25 and 70 years old in good health. Sequencing was carried out using naive CD4+ T cells from blood. Subset given: CD45RO-negative CD62L-positive naive CD4 T cells. CDR3 amino acids: CAWSVLGGEQYF. The CDR3 DNA reads TGTGCCTGGAGTGTACTGGGAGGCGAGCAGTACTTC.